What follows are 3 T cell receptor beta chains derived from one specimen sequenced in a study of T-cell reconstitution after alpha-beta-depleted transplantation in children. Preparing the TCRbeta library involved the use of unique molecular identifiers. TCRdb reanalysed the PCR reads using MiXCR and keeps one entry per CDR3 protein. Among around 530,000 distinct CDR3 sequences listed, 30% to 35% were seen once. This sample comprised PBMCs from the stem cell graft donor, obtained from the stem cell graft. The receptors originated from a human donor who donated a stem cell graft to a child with aplastic anemia.

The chain links TRBV30 to TRBJ2-2; TRBD1 or TRBD2 may be the D gene (5 bases each). Looked up from germline, CDR1 is GTSNPN and CDR2 is SVGIG (reference sequence). V gave up 0 bases and J gave up 3 bases, with 8 bases separating them. The CDR3 is made up of 14 amino acids. The CDR3 DNA is TGTGCCTGGAGTGTGGGGACCTACACCGGGGAGCTGTTTTTT. Translated, it gives CAWSVGTYTGELFF.

This clonotype was counted between two and nine times. This chain links TRBV6-2 or TRBV6-3 with TRBJ2-3; D is undetermined. CDR3 length: 13 amino acids. V lost 3 bases, J lost 6 bases, and 10 bases lay in between. Germline-derived CDR1 and CDR2 are MNHEY and SVGEGT. CDR3 sequence reads: CASSYRDSDTQYF. The DNA for the CDR3 is TGTGCCAGCAGTTATCGTGATTCCGATACGCAGTATTTT.

The chain joins TRBV29-1 to TRBJ2-3; a weak D match, TRBD1 (6 bases). V lost 5 bases and J lost 2, with 11 bases in between. The germline V gene has CDR1 SQVTM and CDR2 ANQGSEA. This CDR3 has 13 amino acids. This CDR3 is CSVHVGATDTQYF. CDR3 DNA sequence: TGCAGCGTTCACGTGGGGGCCACAGATACGCAGTATTTT.